Listed below are T cell receptor beta chains from one sample, sequenced in a study of blood T cell repertoires in COVID-19. TCRdb keeps only in-frame clones here, not all; method: immunoSEQ multiplex PCR. The table includes around 500,000 clones, 80% to 90% detected once. The sequenced sample consisted of peripheral blood. These receptors all stem from a human donor in a cohort sampled during active COVID-19. The CDR3 runs from the conserved cysteine through the conserved F or W. A D gene is named only where the DNA matches it firmly. Clone size is stated in some rows and not others, as once, few, many or a class when expanded.

J: TRBJ1-4
D: .
size: .
V: TRBV7-2
DNA: TGTGCCAGCAGCCTACAGGGCAATGAAAAACTGTTTTTT
CDR3: CASSLQGNEKLFF

J: TRBJ2-3
D: TRBD2
size: .
V: TRBV7-9
DNA: TGTGCCAGCAGCTTAGTAGCGGGAGCCTTAGATACGCAGTATTTT
CDR3: CASSLVAGALDTQYF

J: TRBJ2-5
D: TRBD1
size: .
V: TRBV6-5
DNA: TGTGCCAGCAGCAGATCCCGGGACAGGGGAAATGCCCAGTACTTC
CDR3: CASSRSRDRGNAQYF

J: TRBJ2-7
D: TRBD2
size: .
V: TRBV9
DNA: TGTGCCAGCAGCGCTGGGACTAGCGGGAACCACGAGCAGTACTTC
CDR3: CASSAGTSGNHEQYF

J: TRBJ2-1
D: TRBD2
size: .
V: TRBV19
DNA: TGTGCCAGTAGTAGGGAAGCGGGATTCTCCTACAATGAGCAGTTCTTC
CDR3: CASSREAGFSYNEQFF

J: TRBJ2-7
D: TRBD1
size: .
V: TRBV7-2
DNA: TGTGCCAGCAGCTTGGGACAGGGTGTCTCCTACGAGCAGTACTTC
CDR3: CASSLGQGVSYEQYF

J: TRBJ2-7
D: .
size: .
V: TRBV30
DNA: TGTGCCTGGAGTGTGGCAGGGTACTACGAGCAGTACTTC
CDR3: CAWSVAGYYEQYF

J: TRBJ2-3
D: TRBD2
size: many
V: TRBV2
DNA: TGTGCCAGCAGAAAGGGTTCGACTAGCGGGAGCACAGATACGCAGTATTTT
CDR3: CASRKGSTSGSTDTQYF

J: TRBJ2-5
D: TRBD2
size: .
V: TRBV19
DNA: TGTGCCAGTAGCAGACTAGCGGGAGGTCGAGAGACCCAGTACTTC
CDR3: CASSRLAGGRETQYF

J: TRBJ2-1
D: .
size: .
V: TRBV11-2
DNA: TGTGCCAGCAGCTCTTGGCCTAGCGACGCCGTTACCTACAATGAGCAGTTCTTC
CDR3: CASSSWPSDAVTYNEQFF

J: TRBJ1-1
D: .
size: once
V: TRBV6-5
DNA: TGTGCCAGCATCACCCCGGGGAACACTGAAGCTTTCTTT
CDR3: CASITPGNTEAFF

J: TRBJ2-2
D: TRBD2
size: .
V: TRBV5-1
DNA: TGCGCCAGCAGCTTAGCGGGAGATAACACCGGGGAGCTGTTTTTT
CDR3: CASSLAGDNTGELFF

J: TRBJ2-5
D: TRBD2
size: .
V: TRBV5-4
DNA: TGTGCCAGCAGCTCCTCTAGCGGGAGGTTCCAAGAGACCCAGTACTTC
CDR3: CASSSSSGRFQETQYF

J: TRBJ2-1
D: TRBD2
size: .
V: TRBV9
DNA: TGTGCCAGTAGCGGACTAGCGGGAGGCCTCTACAATGAGCAGTTCTTC
CDR3: CASSGLAGGLYNEQFF

J: TRBJ2-7
D: TRBD1
size: .
V: TRBV18
DNA: TGTGCCAGCTCACCGGGACAGTCCTACGAGCAGTACTTC
CDR3: CASSPGQSYEQYF

J: TRBJ1-1
D: .
size: .
V: TRBV5-6
DNA: TGTGCCAGCAGCTCGGTCACTGAAGCTTTCTTT
CDR3: CASSSVTEAFF

J: TRBJ2-3
D: .
size: .
V: TRBV25-1
DNA: TGTGCCAGCAGTGAACCTGGTACGGTGGTCCCCACAGATACGCAGTATTTT
CDR3: CASSEPGTVVPTDTQYF

J: TRBJ1-2
D: TRBD1
size: .
V: TRBV2
DNA: TGTGCCAGCACCGGACAGGGGGCGAATGATGGCTACACCTTC
CDR3: CASTGQGANDGYTF

J: TRBJ1-2
D: .
size: .
V: TRBV27
DNA: TGTGCCAGCAGTGCTAGGACAGTCACGTATGGCTACACCTTC
CDR3: CASSARTVTYGYTF

J: TRBJ2-7
D: .
size: .
V: TRBV19
DNA: TGTGCCAGTAGTACCCGGGGGTACGAGCAGTACTTC
CDR3: CASSTRGYEQYF

J: TRBJ2-1
D: TRBD2
size: .
V: TRBV19
DNA: TGTGCCAGTAGTACTCCCGGGCTAGCGGGAGCAGGGGAGCAGTTCTTC
CDR3: CASSTPGLAGAGEQFF

J: TRBJ2-5
D: .
size: .
V: TRBV7-2
DNA: TGTGCCAGCAGCTCGGTGGAGACCCAGTACTTC
CDR3: CASSSVETQYF

J: TRBJ1-4
D: .
size: .
V: TRBV14
DNA: TGTGCCAGCAGCAGGACACCGTCTAATGAAAAACTGTTTTTT
CDR3: CASSRTPSNEKLFF

J: TRBJ2-5
D: .
size: once
V: TRBV2
DNA: TGTGCCAGCTCGGCGGGGCGACAAGAGACCCAGTACTTC
CDR3: CASSAGRQETQYF

J: TRBJ2-6
D: .
size: .
V: TRBV28
DNA: TGTGCCAGCAGTTTACTATCTGGGGGCCCCCCTGGGGCCAACGTCCTGACTTTC
CDR3: CASSLLSGGPPGANVLTF

J: TRBJ2-1
D: TRBD2
size: .
V: TRBV6-5
DNA: TGTGCCAGCCAGGGTTTAGCGGGAGGGAGGAATGAGCAGTTCTTC
CDR3: CASQGLAGGRNEQFF

J: TRBJ1-5
D: TRBD1
size: .
V: TRBV18
DNA: TGTGCCAGCTCACCCGGGACAGGAGGTAGCAATCAGCCCCAGCATTTT
CDR3: CASSPGTGGSNQPQHF

J: TRBJ1-2
D: .
size: .
V: TRBV7-2
DNA: TGTGCCAGCAGCTTACGTGGCAGGAAATATGGCTACACCTTC
CDR3: CASSLRGRKYGYTF

J: TRBJ2-3
D: TRBD2
size: .
V: TRBV30
DNA: TGTGCCTGGAGTGTAATAGCGGGAGACCTCCATAGCACAGATACGCAGTATTTT
CDR3: CAWSVIAGDLHSTDTQYF

J: TRBJ2-2
D: TRBD1
size: .
V: TRBV4-1
DNA: TGCGCCAGCAGCCAAGAATCACGGACAGGGGGAACCGGGGAGCTGTTTTTT
CDR3: CASSQESRTGGTGELFF

J: TRBJ2-2
D: TRBD2
size: .
V: TRBV7-8
DNA: TGTGCCAGCAGGGACTTCGGAGGGCGGGGGACCACCACCGGGGAGCTGTTTTTT
CDR3: CASRDFGGRGTTTGELFF

J: TRBJ2-7
D: TRBD2
size: .
V: TRBV3-1/TRBV3-2
DNA: TGTGCCAGCAGCCGCCAGAGCGGGAGCATCCACGAGCAGTACTTC
CDR3: CASSRQSGSIHEQYF

J: TRBJ1-6
D: .
size: .
V: TRBV5-1
DNA: TGCGCCAGCAGCTTTGATCAGGTCTCATATAATTCACCCCTCCACTTT
CDR3: CASSFDQVSYNSPLHF

J: TRBJ2-1
D: .
size: .
V: TRBV6-5
DNA: TGTGCCAGCAGTTACACCCGACACCAGGAGCAGTTCTTC
CDR3: CASSYTRHQEQFF

J: TRBJ2-5
D: TRBD2
size: .
V: TRBV27
DNA: TGTGCCAGCAGTTTACTGGGTAGCGGGAGTGTAGAGACCCAGTACTTC
CDR3: CASSLLGSGSVETQYF

J: TRBJ2-3
D: .
size: .
V: TRBV7-7
DNA: TGTGCTAGCCGATTCAGGGGACGACTTAGCACAGATACGCAGTATTTT
CDR3: CASRFRGRLSTDTQYF

J: TRBJ2-1
D: TRBD2
size: .
V: TRBV7-6
DNA: TGTGCCAGCAGGTTGAGGCTAGCGGAGGGGAATGAGCAGTTCTTC
CDR3: CASRLRLAEGNEQFF

J: TRBJ1-5
D: TRBD1
size: .
V: TRBV30
DNA: TGTGCCTGGAGTCCGAAGGACAGGGGGCGCGTTCAGCCCCAGCATTTT
CDR3: CAWSPKDRGRVQPQHF

J: TRBJ1-2
D: .
size: .
V: TRBV27
DNA: TGTGCCAGCAGTGGGGGCCCCTATGGCTACACCTTC
CDR3: CASSGGPYGYTF

J: TRBJ2-7
D: TRBD2
size: .
V: TRBV9
DNA: TGTGCCAGCAGCGTGAGCGGGGGGAACTCCTACGAGCAGTACTTC
CDR3: CASSVSGGNSYEQYF

J: TRBJ1-1
D: .
size: .
V: TRBV6-5
DNA: TGTGCCAGCCTCTATCGGGCAGGGCGGACTGAAGCTTTCTTT
CDR3: CASLYRAGRTEAFF

J: TRBJ2-2
D: .
size: .
V: TRBV6-6
DNA: TGTGCCAGCACCCAAGAGGGGGTTCCCGGGGAGCTGTTTTTT
CDR3: CASTQEGVPGELFF

J: TRBJ1-1
D: .
size: .
V: TRBV4-3
DNA: TGCGCCAGCAGCCAAGAAACGGTACTGAACACTGAAGCTTTCTTT
CDR3: CASSQETVLNTEAFF

J: TRBJ2-5
D: .
size: .
V: TRBV11-2
DNA: TGTGCCAGCAGCTTAGATCGGGGGTACCAAGAGACCCAGTACTTC
CDR3: CASSLDRGYQETQYF

J: TRBJ2-1
D: .
size: .
V: TRBV11-2
DNA: TGTGCCAGCAGCCCCCCCCGGGGTGAGCAGTTCTTC
CDR3: CASSPPRGEQFF

J: TRBJ2-7
D: TRBD2
size: .
V: TRBV29-1
DNA: TGCAGCGCTAGCGGCCCTTCCTACGAGCAGTACTTC
CDR3: CSASGPSYEQYF

J: TRBJ2-2
D: TRBD2
size: .
V: TRBV10-3
DNA: TGTGCCATCAGGTCGGGACTAGCGGTCCCGGAGCTGTTTTTT
CDR3: CAIRSGLAVPELFF

J: TRBJ2-1
D: TRBD2
size: .
V: TRBV19
DNA: TGTGCCAGTAGTAGGTCCTCTTGGGGGGGTGAGCAGTTCTTC
CDR3: CASSRSSWGGEQFF

J: TRBJ2-3
D: .
size: .
V: TRBV7-9
DNA: TGTGCCAGCAGCCACAAATTTGACAGTACTAAAGATACGCAGTATTTT
CDR3: CASSHKFDSTKDTQYF

J: TRBJ2-1
D: .
size: .
V: TRBV10-2
DNA: TGCGCCAGCAGTGACTTGGACTACTACAATGAGCAGTTCTTC
CDR3: CASSDLDYYNEQFF

J: TRBJ2-2
D: .
size: few
V: TRBV9
DNA: TGTGCCAGCAGCCCTAGCCCAGGGGTTCAGGGGGAGCTGTTTTTT
CDR3: CASSPSPGVQGELFF

J: TRBJ1-2
D: .
size: .
V: TRBV5-5
DNA: TGTGCCAGCAGCGGAAATAGGGGATATGGCTACACCTTC
CDR3: CASSGNRGYGYTF